What follows is one TCR beta chain and its context. Losses at the gene ends were 0 bases for V and 4 bases for J; bases not matched to a gene: 6. The germline gives CDR1 SGHNT, CDR2 YYREEE (reference sequence). There are 15 residues in the CDR3. The table came from immunoSEQ multiplex PCR; TCRdb's copy has only in-frame clones and leaves some out. The profile shows around 200,000 clones, approximately 90% of them singletons. This sample was taken from a study of blood T cell repertoires in COVID-19. Sequencing used peripheral blood. The receptor's source is a man aged 40-49 years with acute or convalescent COVID-19. The chain carries TRBV5-4 and TRBJ2-7; 8 nucleotides agree with TRBD2. CDR3 sequence reads: CASSLAGGGPYEQYF. CDR3 bases: TGTGCCAGCAGCTTGGCCGGGGGGGGGCCGTACGAGCAGTACTTC.